This paragraph reports one TCR beta chain. Its matching antigen is unknown. One entry per CDR3 protein, called by TCRdb with MiXCR from the 5' RACE reads. The data hold around 220,000 distinct CDR3 sequences, with approximately 20% observed a single time. This sample is part of a study of CD8 T cells in ankylosing spondylitis. Study-level points and caveats: Seemingly characteristic of ankylosing spondylitis blood was a TCR beta motif consisting of about 8 highly homologous variants.

Sequencing input: blood, either unsorted or a sorted T cell fraction (not recorded which). The sequence was collected from a male donor with ankylosing spondylitis.

This CDR3 reads CASSPGTSGLETQYF. The CDR3 bases are TGTGCCAGCAGTCCCGGGACTAGCGGGTTGGAGACCCAGTACTTC. The gene calls are TRBV25-1 and TRBJ2-5; 12 bases line up with TRBD2. Trimming took 5 bases from V and 5 from J; bases not matched to a gene: 6. The CDR3 runs 15 residues. Germline V gene lookup returns CDR1 MGHDK and CDR2 SYGVNS.